Given below is one TCR beta chain in context. This record comes from a study of blood T cell repertoires in COVID-19. Data came from immunoSEQ multiplex PCR; TCRdb stores just in-frame clones and leaves some out. The table records roughly 60,000 clones, 80% to 85% of them present only once. Germline V CDR1 and CDR2: LGHNA, YSLEER. Trimming at V came to 4 bases and at J to 3 bases, leaving 18 bases not matched to a gene. This CDR3 is built from 19 residues. The genes are TRBV4-3 and TRBJ1-2; TRBD1 matches 9 bases. This TCR derives from a man older than 75 with COVID-19, enrolled during active disease. The material sequenced was peripheral blood. The DNA of the CDR3 is TGCGCCAGCAGCCTAAATTTACCCACAGGGGGCATGCGGGACTATGGCTACACCTTC. Its protein product is CASSLNLPTGGMRDYGYTF.